This is a list of T cell receptor beta chains from one sample in a study of blood T cell repertoires in COVID-19. Sequenced by immunoSEQ multiplex PCR; TCRdb stores in-frame clones only, minus some. The table shows hundreds of thousands of clones, with around 86% occurring only once. Sequenced sample: peripheral blood. Every receptor here comes from a woman in her forties or fifties with COVID-19, enrolled during active disease. CDR3s include the opening cysteine and the closing phenylalanine or tryptophan. The D gene is left open where the match is weak. The size field is filled for only some rows; it gives once, few, many or a size class.

TRBD1 TRBJ1-1 NA TRBV2 TGTGCCAGCAGTCGGGACAGAGAGAACACTGAAGCTTTCTTT CASSRDRENTEAFF
NA TRBJ1-1 NA TRBV5-1 TGCGCCAGCAGCTTGGCTCAGGGATGGGTCACTGAAGCTTTCTTT CASSLAQGWVTEAFF
NA TRBJ1-1 NA TRBV24-1 TGTGCCACCAGTGGCGGGGCTTTCACTGAAGCTTTCTTT CATSGGAFTEAFF
NA TRBJ2-7 NA TRBV7-9 TGTGCCAGCAGCGCCCCCCCCGGGATAAACTCCTACGAGCAGTACTTC CASSAPPGINSYEQYF
NA TRBJ2-5 NA TRBV6-5 TGTGCCAGCAGTTCCCCTATCAGGGCCCAAGAGACCCAGTACTTC CASSSPIRAQETQYF
NA TRBJ2-1 NA TRBV7-2 TGTGCCAGCAGCCCAACCCAACCAGGGGTCGGTGAGCAGTTCTTC CASSPTQPGVGEQFF
NA TRBJ2-1 once TRBV18 TGTGCCAGCTCACCGGGGACTCAACGCTCCTACAATGAGCAGTTCTTC CASSPGTQRSYNEQFF
TRBD1 TRBJ1-2 NA TRBV18 TGTGCCAGCTCACCACCGCGGGACAGGGGCTATGGCTACACCTTC CASSPPRDRGYGYTF
TRBD2 TRBJ2-7 NA TRBV3-1/TRBV3-2 TGTGCCAGCAGCCCGGGACTAGCGGGATATCCCTACGAGCAGTACTTC CASSPGLAGYPYEQYF
NA TRBJ2-7 once TRBV18 TGTGCCAGCTCCGCAGCCGGTTCTCCTAGCTCCTACGAGCAGTACTTC CASSAAGSPSSYEQYF
TRBD2 TRBJ2-3 NA TRBV3-1/TRBV3-2 TGTGCCAGCAGCCTGGGTCCGACTAGCGGGACGGATACGCAGTATTTT CASSLGPTSGTDTQYF
TRBD1 TRBJ1-2 NA TRBV6-5 TGTGCCAGCAAGGAGGGACAGGAAAATGGCTACACCTTC CASKEGQENGYTF
TRBD2 TRBJ2-1 NA TRBV6-6 TGTGCCAGCAAAGCGGGACTTCGGAATGAGCAGTTCTTC CASKAGLRNEQFF
NA TRBJ1-5 NA TRBV10-1 TGCGCCAGCTCAGGGGATATCGGTCAGCCCCAGCATTTT CASSGDIGQPQHF
NA TRBJ2-5 NA TRBV10-3 TGTGCCATCAGTGATCGGGGGAGTGGAGAGACCCAGTACTTC CAISDRGSGETQYF
NA TRBJ1-2 NA TRBV18 TGTGCCAGCTCGCCTATAATGCTCAACTATGGCTACACCTTC CASSPIMLNYGYTF
NA TRBJ2-5 NA TRBV6-5 TGTGCCAGCATCTCCGCCTACTTTAAGACCCAGTACTTC CASISAYFKTQYF
NA TRBJ2-7 NA TRBV23-1 TGCGCCAGCAACCAGGGAAATGACTACGAGCAGTACTTC CASNQGNDYEQYF
NA TRBJ2-1 NA TRBV7-6 TGTGCCAGCAGCTTAAGTGCGGGGCTTGAGCAGTTCTTC CASSLSAGLEQFF
NA TRBJ2-7 NA TRBV19 TGTGCCAGTACCCCAGATGGGGCCGAGCAGTACTTC CASTPDGAEQYF
NA TRBJ2-5 few TRBV3-1/TRBV3-2 TGTGCCAGCAGCCAAGGTCGAGGGCTCTACGGGCAAGAGACCCAGTACTTC CASSQGRGLYGQETQYF
NA TRBJ1-2 NA TRBV27 TGTGCCAGCAGTTTGACAGTCGCTAACTATGGCTACACCTTC CASSLTVANYGYTF
NA TRBJ1-1 NA TRBV6-2/TRBV6-3 TGTGCCAGCAGTTACTCGGGGGGGGCGAGCACTGAAGCTTTCTTT CASSYSGGASTEAFF
NA TRBJ2-1 NA TRBV6-5 TGTGCCAGCAGTTACTCGGTGACTAGTTACAATGAGCAGTTCTTC CASSYSVTSYNEQFF
TRBD2 TRBJ2-7 NA TRBV10-3 TGTGCCATCAGTGGGACTAGCGGGAGAAAGTACGAGCAGTACTTC CAISGTSGRKYEQYF